The 15 T cell receptor beta chains given below trace back to one sample, sequenced in a study of cytomegalovirus exposure and HLA in healthy donors. The PCR ran on 60 Vbeta and 13 Jbeta primers. The data were produced by immunoSEQ multiplex PCR, yet TCRdb's version contains in-frame clones alone and is incomplete. The sample table sets out 70,000 to 100,000 clones. What was sequenced was PBMCs. These receptors all come from a girl aged 10 to 17 in good health and CMV-seropositive.

V and J are TRBV6-1 and TRBJ1-2, with TRBD1 as a possible D gene (6 bases). Trimming took 2 bases from V and 0 from J, leaving 10 bases between them. Germline values: CDR1 MNHNS, CDR2 SASEGT. The CDR3 sequence is 15 residues long. The CDR3 DNA sequence: TGTGCCAGCAGTGAATACAGGACAGCTAACTATGGCTACACCTTC. It translates to CASSEYRTANYGYTF.

Remarks on this clone: An end of the junction does not agree with germline; a read error may underlie this. The chain has TRBV10-3 and TRBJ2-1; no clear D. The CDR3 consists of 13 residues. Looked up from germline, CDR1 is ENHRY and CDR2 is SYGVKD. The CDR3: CAISEYNSYEQFF. For the CDR3, the DNA is TGTGCCATCAGCGAGTATAACAGCTATGAGCAGTTCTTC.

The genes are TRBV19 and TRBJ2-7; no clear D. CDR3 size: 16 residues. Trimming cost V 5 bases and J 1 base, with 18 bases left between them. From germline, CDR1 is LNHDA and CDR2 SQIVND (reference sequence). CDR3 sequence reads: CASSPHWAAASYEQYF. CDR3 in DNA: TGTGCCAGTAGTCCCCATTGGGCCGCCGCGTCCTACGAGCAGTACTTC.

J is TRBJ2-1 and V is TRBV29-1; D is undetermined. Germline lookup yields CDR1 SQVTM and CDR2 ANQGSEA. V gave up 1 base and J gave up 3 bases, with 16 bases separating them. The CDR3 contains 16 residues. The CDR3 nucleotides read TGCAGCGTTGAAGGTGCCCGTTTGTCAGTCTACAATGAGCAGTTCTTC. It encodes CSVEGARLSVYNEQFF.

The chain combines TRBV29-1 with TRBJ1-1; D is ambiguous. The V gene's germline CDR1 is SQVTM and CDR2 ANQGSEA. There are 13 residues in the CDR3. Trimming pared 4 bases from V and 2 bases from J, leaving 11 bases between. The CDR3 is CSVGEGTNTEAFF. CDR3 DNA sequence: TGCAGCGTTGGGGAGGGAACCAACACTGAAGCTTTCTTT.

The chain joins TRBV30 to TRBJ1-2; D unclear. Germline CDR1 and CDR2: GTSNPN and SVGIG (reference sequence). This CDR3 contains 13 residues. Deletions cut 1 base from V and 5 bases from J, with 11 bases between. The CDR3 reads CAWSGGRQYGYTF. The CDR3 DNA is TGTGCCTGGAGTGGTGGCAGGCAATATGGCTACACCTTC.

V is TRBV4-3 and J is TRBJ2-7; weak D call: TRBD1 (6 bases). V was trimmed by 1 base and J by 2 bases, leaving 12 bases between them. This CDR3 region has 15 residues. CDR1 LGHNA and CDR2 YSLEER come from the germline V gene. CDR3 sequence: CASSQGTDDAYEQYF. Written as DNA, the CDR3 is TGCGCCAGCAGCCAAGGGACAGACGACGCCTACGAGCAGTACTTC.

This chain uses TRBV19 with TRBJ1-2; D not certain. This CDR3 has 11 amino acids. Trimming removed 10 bases from V and 0 bases from J, with 6 bases in between. CDR1 LNHDA and CDR2 SQIVND come from the germline V gene (reference sequence). The CDR3 region has the DNA TGTGCCACCGGAGCTAACTATGGCTACACCTTC. This codes for CATGANYGYTF.

The chain joins TRBV12-5 to TRBJ2-7; the D is unclear. The CDR3 has 12 amino acids. Germline CDR1 is LGHNT and CDR2 is FRNRAP. The V gene lost 1 base and the J gene lost 4 bases, with 5 bases spanning the gap. The CDR3, as DNA: TGTGCTAGTGGTTTGGGGCCTTACGAGCAGTACTTC. This encodes CASGLGPYEQYF.

The chain couples TRBV25-1 to TRBJ2-3, with 9 bases fitting TRBD2. Trimming removed 5 bases from V and 5 bases from J; junction bases left unmatched: 8. Germline values: CDR1 MGHDK, CDR2 SYGVNS. This CDR3 region has 15 residues. CDR3 DNA: TGTGCCAGCAGTCCGGCTAGCGGGGCAAGAGATACGCAGTATTTT. Amino acids: CASSPASGARDTQYF.

V usage is TRBV19 and J usage is TRBJ1-5, with 8 bases matching TRBD1. Trimming at V came to 4 bases and at J to 5 bases, leaving 4 bases not matched to a gene. The germline V gene encodes CDR1 LNHDA and CDR2 SQIVND (reference sequence). The CDR3 covers 14 residues. This chain's CDR3 is CASSSRGPYQPQHF. In DNA form, the CDR3 reads TGTGCCAGTAGTAGCAGGGGGCCCTATCAGCCCCAGCATTTT.

The chain is built from TRBV10-1 and TRBJ2-7; perhaps TRBD1 as D (6 bases). The CDR3 covers 15 residues. Trimming pared 6 bases from V and 0 bases from J, leaving 15 bases between. From germline, CDR1 is WNHNN and CDR2 SYGVQD (reference sequence). The CDR3 DNA reads as TGCGCCAGCAGATCAGACAGGTTCTCCTCCTACGAGCAGTACTTC. Translated, it gives CASRSDRFSSYEQYF.

The chain joins TRBV11-2 to TRBJ2-7; possibly TRBD2 for D (6 bases). Trimming removed 5 bases at V and 0 bases at J, with 17 bases between. This CDR3 has 16 amino acids. Germline V gives CDR1 SGHAT, CDR2 FQNNGV. CDR3 coding DNA: TGTGCCAGCAGCCCCCATCCGCGGGGTAGCTCCTACGAGCAGTACTTC. Translating it yields CASSPHPRGSSYEQYF.

As for this clone: Other nucleotide sequences from this sample produce the same CDR3. The rearrangement links TRBV19 to TRBJ2-6; 9 bases match TRBD2. Germline trimming cut 4 bases from V and 2 bases from J; bases unmatched to any gene: 9. CDR1 and CDR2 (germline): LNHDA, SQIVND (reference sequence). The CDR3 covers 18 residues. The CDR3, as DNA: TGTGCCAGTAGTAACCCGAGGCGGGGGGGCCCTGGGGCCAACGTCCTGACTTTC. This translates into CASSNPRRGGPGANVLTF.

The CDR3 loop is CASSEFTDEQYF. CDR3 nucleotide sequence: TGTGCCAGCAGCGAATTTACAGACGAGCAGTACTTC. The chain recombines TRBV14 with TRBJ2-7, with D hard to call. V gave up 5 bases and J gave up 5 bases, with 10 bases separating them. The germline V gene encodes CDR1 SGHDN and CDR2 FVKESK. This CDR3 has 12 amino acids.